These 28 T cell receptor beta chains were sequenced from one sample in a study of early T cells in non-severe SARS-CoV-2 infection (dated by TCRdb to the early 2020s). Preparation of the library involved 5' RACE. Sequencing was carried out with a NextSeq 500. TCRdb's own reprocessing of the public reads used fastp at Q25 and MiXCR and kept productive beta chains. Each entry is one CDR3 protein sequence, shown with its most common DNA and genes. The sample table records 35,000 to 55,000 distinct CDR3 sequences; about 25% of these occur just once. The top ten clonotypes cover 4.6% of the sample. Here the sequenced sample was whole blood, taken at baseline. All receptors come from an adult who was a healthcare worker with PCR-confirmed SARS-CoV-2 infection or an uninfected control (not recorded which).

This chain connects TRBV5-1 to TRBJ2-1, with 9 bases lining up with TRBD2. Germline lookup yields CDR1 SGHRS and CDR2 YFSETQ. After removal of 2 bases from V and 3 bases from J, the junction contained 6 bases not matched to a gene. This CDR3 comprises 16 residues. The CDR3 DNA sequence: TGCGCCAGCAGCTTTCGGGCTAGCGGGGACTACAATGAGCAGTTCTTC. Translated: CASSFRASGDYNEQFF.

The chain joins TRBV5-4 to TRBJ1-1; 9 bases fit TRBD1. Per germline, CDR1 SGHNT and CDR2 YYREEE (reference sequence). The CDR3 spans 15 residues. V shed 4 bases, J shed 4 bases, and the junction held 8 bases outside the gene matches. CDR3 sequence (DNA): TGTGCCAGCAGCCCAGGACAGGGGAGGTTCACTGAAGCTTTCTTT. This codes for CASSPGQGRFTEAFF. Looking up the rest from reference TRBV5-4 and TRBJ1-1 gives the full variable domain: ETGVTQSPTHLIKTRGQQVTLRCSSQSGHNTVSWYQQALGQGPQFIFQYYREEENGRGNFPPRFSGLQFPNYSSELNVNALELDDSALYLCASSPGQGRFTEAFFGQGTRLTVV.

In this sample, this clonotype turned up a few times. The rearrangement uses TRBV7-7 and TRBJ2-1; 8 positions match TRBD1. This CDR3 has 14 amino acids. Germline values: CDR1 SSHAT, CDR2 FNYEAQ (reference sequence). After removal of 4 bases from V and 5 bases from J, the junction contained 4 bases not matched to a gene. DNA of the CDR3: TGTGCCAGCAGCTCCAAGACAGGGGACAATGAGCAGTTCTTC. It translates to CASSSKTGDNEQFF.

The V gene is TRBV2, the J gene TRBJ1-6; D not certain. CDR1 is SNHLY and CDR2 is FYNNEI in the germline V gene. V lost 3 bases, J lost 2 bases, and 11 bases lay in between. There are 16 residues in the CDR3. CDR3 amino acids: CASSDRTPAYNSPLHF. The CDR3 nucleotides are TGTGCCAGCAGTGACCGAACTCCCGCCTATAATTCACCCCTCCACTTT.

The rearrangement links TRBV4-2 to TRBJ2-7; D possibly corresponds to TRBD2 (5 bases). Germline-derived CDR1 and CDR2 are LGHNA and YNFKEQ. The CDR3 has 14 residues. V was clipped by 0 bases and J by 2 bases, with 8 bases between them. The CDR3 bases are TGTGCCAGCAGCCAAGAACTAGGGACCTACGAGCAGTACTTC. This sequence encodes CASSQELGTYEQYF.

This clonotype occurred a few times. This CDR3 reads CASSGGAGNQPQHF. CDR3 bases: TGTGCCAGCAGTGGGGGTGCGGGCAATCAGCCCCAGCATTTT. The chain combines TRBV12-3 or TRBV12-4 with TRBJ1-5, with D possibly being TRBD1 (5 bases). CDR3 length: 14 residues. V shed 5 bases and J shed 2 bases, with 10 bases lying between them.

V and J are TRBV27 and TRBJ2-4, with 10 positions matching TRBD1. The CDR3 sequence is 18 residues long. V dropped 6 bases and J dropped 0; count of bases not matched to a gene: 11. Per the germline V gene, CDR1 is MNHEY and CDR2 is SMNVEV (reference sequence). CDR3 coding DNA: TGTGCCAGCAGCAAACCGGGACAGGGGAATGGAGCCAAAAACATTCAGTACTTC. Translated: CASSKPGQGNGAKNIQYF.

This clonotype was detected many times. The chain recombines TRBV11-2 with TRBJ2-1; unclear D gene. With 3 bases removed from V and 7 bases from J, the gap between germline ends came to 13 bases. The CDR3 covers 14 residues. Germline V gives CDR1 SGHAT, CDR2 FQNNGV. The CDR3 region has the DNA TGTGCCAGCAGCTTGGCCCTACGAGATAATGAGCAGTTCTTC. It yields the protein CASSLALRDNEQFF.

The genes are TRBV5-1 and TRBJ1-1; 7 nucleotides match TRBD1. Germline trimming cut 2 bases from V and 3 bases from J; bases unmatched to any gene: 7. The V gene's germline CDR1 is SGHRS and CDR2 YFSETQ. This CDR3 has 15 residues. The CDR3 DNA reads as TGCGCCAGCAGCTTCACGGACAGGATTCACACTGAAGCTTTCTTT. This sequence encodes CASSFTDRIHTEAFF.

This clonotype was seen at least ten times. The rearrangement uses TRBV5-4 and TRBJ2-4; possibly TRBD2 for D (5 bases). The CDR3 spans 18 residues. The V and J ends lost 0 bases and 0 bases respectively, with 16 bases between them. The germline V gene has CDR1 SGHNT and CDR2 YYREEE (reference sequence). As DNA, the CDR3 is TGTGCCAGCAGCTTGGCCCAGGACTTTCCCCTAGCCAAAAACATTCAGTACTTC. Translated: CASSLAQDFPLAKNIQYF.

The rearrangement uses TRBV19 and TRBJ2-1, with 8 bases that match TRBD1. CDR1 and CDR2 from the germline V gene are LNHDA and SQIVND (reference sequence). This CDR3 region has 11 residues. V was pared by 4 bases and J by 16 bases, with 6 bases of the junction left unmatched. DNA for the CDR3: TGTGCCAGTAGTACCGACAGGGGCCTTTTCTTC. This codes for CASSTDRGLFF.

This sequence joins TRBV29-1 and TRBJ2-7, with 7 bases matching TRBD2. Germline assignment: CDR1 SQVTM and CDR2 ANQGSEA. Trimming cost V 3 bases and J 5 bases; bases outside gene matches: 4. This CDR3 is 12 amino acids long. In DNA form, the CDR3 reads TGCAGCGTTGACAGGGAGGGAAACGAGCAGTACTTC. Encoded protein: CSVDREGNEQYF.

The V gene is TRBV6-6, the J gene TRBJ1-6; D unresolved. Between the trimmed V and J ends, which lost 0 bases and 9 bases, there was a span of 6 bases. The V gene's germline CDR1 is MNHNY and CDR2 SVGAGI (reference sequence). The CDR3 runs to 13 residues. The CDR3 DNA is TGTGCCAGCAGTTACTCTCTTAGTTCACCCCTCCACTTT. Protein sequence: CASSYSLSSPLHF.

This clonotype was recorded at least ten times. CDR3 in amino acids: CSAPDSGIKQFF. The CDR3 coding sequence is TGCAGTGCGCCGGATAGCGGTATCAAGCAGTTCTTC. The genes are TRBV20-1 and TRBJ2-1; D perhaps matches TRBD2 (6 bases). Germline V gives CDR1 DFQATT, CDR2 SNEGSKA (reference sequence). V shed 6 bases and J shed 11 bases, with 17 bases lying between them. This CDR3 has 12 residues.

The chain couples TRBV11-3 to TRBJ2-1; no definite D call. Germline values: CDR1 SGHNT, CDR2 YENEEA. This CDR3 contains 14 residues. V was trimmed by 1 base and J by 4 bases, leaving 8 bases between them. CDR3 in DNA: TGTGCCAGCAGCTTAGCACTGAATTACAATGAGCAGTTCTTC. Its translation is CASSLALNYNEQFF.

The CDR3 coding sequence is TGTGCCAGCAGTTTAGCGCTCCGGGGGCTGGTCACTGAAGCTTTCTTT. It translates to CASSLALRGLVTEAFF. The chain has TRBV12-3 or TRBV12-4 and TRBJ1-1, with a weak D call TRBD1 (6 bases). V lost 0 bases to trimming and J lost 4 bases, with 15 bases between them. The CDR3 runs 16 residues.

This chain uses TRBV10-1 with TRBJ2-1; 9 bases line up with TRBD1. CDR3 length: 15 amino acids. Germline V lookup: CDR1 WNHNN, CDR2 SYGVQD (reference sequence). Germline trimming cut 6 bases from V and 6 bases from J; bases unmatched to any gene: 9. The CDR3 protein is CASSPGTGMSNEQFF. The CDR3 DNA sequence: TGCGCCAGCAGCCCCGGGACAGGGATGTCCAATGAGCAGTTCTTC.

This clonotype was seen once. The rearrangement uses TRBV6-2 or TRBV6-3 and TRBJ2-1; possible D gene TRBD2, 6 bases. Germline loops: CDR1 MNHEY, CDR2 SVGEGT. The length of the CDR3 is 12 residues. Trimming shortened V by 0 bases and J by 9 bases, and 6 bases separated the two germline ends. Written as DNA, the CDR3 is TGTGCCAGCAGTTACTCGCGGGGTGAGCAGTTCTTC. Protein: CASSYSRGEQFF.

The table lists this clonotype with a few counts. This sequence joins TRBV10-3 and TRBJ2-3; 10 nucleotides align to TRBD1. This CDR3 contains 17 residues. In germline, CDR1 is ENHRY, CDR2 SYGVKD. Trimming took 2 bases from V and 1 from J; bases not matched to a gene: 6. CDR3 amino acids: CAISETGTGVGTDTQYF. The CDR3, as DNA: TGTGCCATCAGTGAGACAGGGACAGGGGTGGGCACAGATACGCAGTATTTT.

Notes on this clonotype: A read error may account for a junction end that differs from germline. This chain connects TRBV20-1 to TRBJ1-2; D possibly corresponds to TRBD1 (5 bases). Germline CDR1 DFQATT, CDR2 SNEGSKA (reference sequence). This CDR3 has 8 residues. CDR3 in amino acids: CSARDRLF. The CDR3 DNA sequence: TGCAGTGCTCGAGACAGACTATTC.

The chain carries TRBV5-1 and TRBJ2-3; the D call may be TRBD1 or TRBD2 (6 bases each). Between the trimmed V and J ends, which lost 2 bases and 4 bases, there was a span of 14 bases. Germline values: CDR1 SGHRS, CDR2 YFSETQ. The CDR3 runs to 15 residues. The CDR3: CASSLPGGSSDTQYF. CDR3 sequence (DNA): TGCGCCAGCAGCTTACCCGGGGGCTCTTCAGATACGCAGTATTTT.

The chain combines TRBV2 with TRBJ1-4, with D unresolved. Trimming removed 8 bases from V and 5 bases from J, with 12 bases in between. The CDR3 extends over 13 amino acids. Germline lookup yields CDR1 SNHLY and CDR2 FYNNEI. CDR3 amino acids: CASLPGRNEKLFF. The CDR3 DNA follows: TGTGCCAGCCTACCGGGCCGAAATGAAAAACTGTTTTTT.

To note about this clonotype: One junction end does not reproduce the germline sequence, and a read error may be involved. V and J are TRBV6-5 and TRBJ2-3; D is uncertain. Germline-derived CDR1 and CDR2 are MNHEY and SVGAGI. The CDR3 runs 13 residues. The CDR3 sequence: CAGSYSSRGTQYF. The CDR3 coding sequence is TGTGCCGGCAGTTACTCGTCGCGCGGTACGCAGTATTTT.

The DNA of the CDR3 is TGTGCCACCAGTGATTCAGACAGGGGGCGAGACGAGCAGTACTTC. Its protein is CATSDSDRGRDEQYF. V and J are TRBV24-1 and TRBJ2-7, with 10 nucleotides matching TRBD1. The CDR3 spans 15 residues. Germline CDR1 KGHDR, CDR2 SFDVKD. Unmatched junction bases numbered 5, after V lost 2 bases and J lost 5 bases.

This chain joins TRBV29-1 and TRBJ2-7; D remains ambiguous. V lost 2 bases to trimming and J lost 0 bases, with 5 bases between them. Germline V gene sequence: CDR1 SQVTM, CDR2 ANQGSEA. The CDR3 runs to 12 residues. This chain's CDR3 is CSVETSSYEQYF. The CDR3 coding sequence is TGCAGCGTTGAAACCAGCTCCTACGAGCAGTACTTC.

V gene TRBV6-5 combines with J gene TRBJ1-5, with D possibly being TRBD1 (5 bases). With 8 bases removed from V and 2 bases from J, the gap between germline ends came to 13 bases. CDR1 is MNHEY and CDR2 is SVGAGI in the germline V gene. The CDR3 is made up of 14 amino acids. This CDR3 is CASQQVRGNQPQHF. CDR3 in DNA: TGTGCCAGCCAACAGGTCAGGGGCAATCAGCCCCAGCATTTT.

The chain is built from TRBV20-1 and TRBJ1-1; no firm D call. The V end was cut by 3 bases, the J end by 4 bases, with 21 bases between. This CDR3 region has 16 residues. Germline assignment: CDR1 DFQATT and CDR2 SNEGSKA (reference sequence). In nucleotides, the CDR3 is TGCAGTGCTAGTGACCCAACACAGTACATGAGCACTGAAGCTTTCTTT. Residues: CSASDPTQYMSTEAFF.

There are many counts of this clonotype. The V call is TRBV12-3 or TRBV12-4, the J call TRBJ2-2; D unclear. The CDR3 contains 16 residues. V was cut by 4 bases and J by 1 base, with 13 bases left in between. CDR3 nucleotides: TGTGCCAGCAGTTCCTTGGAAAGTTTGAACACCGGGGAGCTGTTTTTT. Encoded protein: CASSSLESLNTGELFF.